The T cell receptor (beta chain) under discussion was sequenced for a study of tumor-infiltrating lymphocytes in primary liver carcinoma. Overall study context: Donors underwent surgery for histopathologically diagnosed primary liver carcinoma.

V lost 8 bases to trimming and J lost 5 bases, with 21 bases between them. Germline CDR1 and CDR2: MNHEY and SVGAGI. The CDR3 covers 15 residues. The authors made TCR beta cDNA from about 500 ng total RNA with a constant-region primer. A slightly modified ARM-PCR protocol with three nested multiplex PCR rounds produced these TCR beta libraries. A C-beta reverse primer and TRBV1-TRBV30 forward primers served in each of the first two PCR rounds, at ten to eleven cycles apiece. TCRdb independently ran MiXCR on the multiplex PCR reads; one entry per CDR3 protein. The table has more than 150,000 distinct CDR3 sequences, 60% seen once; the top ten hold around 74%. The study extracted blood RNA from unsorted whole blood and also extracted germline DNA. Study results and caveats: Top-250-clone fractions were significantly higher in tumors than in blood (p = 0.039).

This clonotype was observed a handful of times. Its target is unknown. The receptor's source is a man between 35 and 55 years old with primary liver carcinoma and hepatitis B virus infection. The sequenced sample consisted of peripheral blood. The chain links TRBV6-5 to TRBJ2-5; a possible D gene is TRBD1 (6 bases). The CDR3 nucleotides are TGTGCCAGCTTTCCGGGACATGCGACCGCGGAGACCCAGTACTTC. Translating it yields CASFPGHATAETQYF.